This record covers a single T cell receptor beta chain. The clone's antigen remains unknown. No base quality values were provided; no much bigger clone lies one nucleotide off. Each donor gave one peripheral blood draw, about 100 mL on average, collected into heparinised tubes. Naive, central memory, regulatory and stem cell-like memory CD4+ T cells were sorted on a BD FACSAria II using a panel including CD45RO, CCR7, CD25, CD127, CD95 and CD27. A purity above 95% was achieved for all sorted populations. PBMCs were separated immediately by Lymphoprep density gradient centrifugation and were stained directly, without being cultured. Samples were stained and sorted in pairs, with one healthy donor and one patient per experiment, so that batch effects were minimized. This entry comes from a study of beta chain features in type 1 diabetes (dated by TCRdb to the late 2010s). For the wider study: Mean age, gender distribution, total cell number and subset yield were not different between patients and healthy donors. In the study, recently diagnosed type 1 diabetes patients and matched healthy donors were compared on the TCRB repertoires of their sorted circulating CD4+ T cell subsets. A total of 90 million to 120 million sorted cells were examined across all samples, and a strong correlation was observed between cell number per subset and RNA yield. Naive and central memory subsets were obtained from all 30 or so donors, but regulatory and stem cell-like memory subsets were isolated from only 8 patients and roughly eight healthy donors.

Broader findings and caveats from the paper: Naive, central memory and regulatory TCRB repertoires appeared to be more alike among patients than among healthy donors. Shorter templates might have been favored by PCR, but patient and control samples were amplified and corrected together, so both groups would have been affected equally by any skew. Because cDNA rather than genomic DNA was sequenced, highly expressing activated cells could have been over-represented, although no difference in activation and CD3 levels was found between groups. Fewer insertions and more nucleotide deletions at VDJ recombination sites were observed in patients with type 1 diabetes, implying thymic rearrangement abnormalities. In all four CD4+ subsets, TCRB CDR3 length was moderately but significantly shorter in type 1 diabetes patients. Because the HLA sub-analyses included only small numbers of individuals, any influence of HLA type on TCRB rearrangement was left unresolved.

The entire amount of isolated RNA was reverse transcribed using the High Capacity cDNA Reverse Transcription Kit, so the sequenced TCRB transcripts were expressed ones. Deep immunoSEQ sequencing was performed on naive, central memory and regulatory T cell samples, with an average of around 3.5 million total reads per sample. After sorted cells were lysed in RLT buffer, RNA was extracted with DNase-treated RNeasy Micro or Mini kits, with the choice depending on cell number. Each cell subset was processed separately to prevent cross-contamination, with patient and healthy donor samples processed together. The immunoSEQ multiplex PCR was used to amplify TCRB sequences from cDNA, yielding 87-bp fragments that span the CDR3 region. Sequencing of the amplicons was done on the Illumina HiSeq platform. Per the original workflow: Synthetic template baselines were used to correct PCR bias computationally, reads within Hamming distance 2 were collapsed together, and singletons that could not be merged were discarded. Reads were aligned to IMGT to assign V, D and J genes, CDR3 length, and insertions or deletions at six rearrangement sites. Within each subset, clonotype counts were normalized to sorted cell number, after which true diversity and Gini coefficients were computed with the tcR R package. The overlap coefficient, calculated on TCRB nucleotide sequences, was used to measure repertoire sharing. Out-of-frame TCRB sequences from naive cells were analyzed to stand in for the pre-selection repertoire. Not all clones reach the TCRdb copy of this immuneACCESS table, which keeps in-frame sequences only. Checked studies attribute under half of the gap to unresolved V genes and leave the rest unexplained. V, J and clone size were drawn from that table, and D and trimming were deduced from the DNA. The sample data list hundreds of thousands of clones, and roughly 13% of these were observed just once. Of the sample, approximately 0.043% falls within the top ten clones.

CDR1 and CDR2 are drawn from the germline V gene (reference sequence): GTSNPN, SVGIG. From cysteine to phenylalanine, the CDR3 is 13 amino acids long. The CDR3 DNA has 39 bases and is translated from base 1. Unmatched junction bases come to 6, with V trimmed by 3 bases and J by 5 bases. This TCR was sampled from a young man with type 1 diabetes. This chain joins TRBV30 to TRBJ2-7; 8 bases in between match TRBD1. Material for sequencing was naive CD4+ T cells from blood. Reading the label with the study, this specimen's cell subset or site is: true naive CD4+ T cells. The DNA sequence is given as TGTGCCTGGAGGAGAAAACAGGGGGACGAGCAGTACTTC. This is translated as CAWRRKQGDEQYF.